This record concerns one TCR beta chain sequence. It has no known antigen specificity. Base quality data are lacking; no much larger clone is found one base away. This entry comes from a study of Ad26.COV2.S vaccination and SARS-CoV-2 variants (dated by TCRdb to 2020 to 2023). With regard to the full study: Donors in the vaccine arm were drawn from COV1001, a phase I-IIa trial of Ad26.COV2.S in healthy adults that was multicentre, randomized, double-blind and placebo-controlled. Trial participants were randomized into five groups of five: low-dose or high-dose Ad26.COV2.S given once or twice, or placebo on both occasions. TCRbeta repertoire sequencing was used to assess the specificity and breadth of SARS-CoV-2-reactive T cell receptors after Ad26.COV2.S vaccination. Ad26.COV2.S was given intramuscularly at 5x10^10 or 1x10^11 viral particles, as a single shot or as two shots 56 days apart. Throughout the experiments and outcome assessment, investigators stayed blinded to trial group allocation. A total of about 30 samples were included in the TCR-sequenced set, comprising around 19 Ad26.COV2.S vaccine recipients, 5 placebo recipients and 8 SARS-CoV-2 convalescent individuals. Study-level results and caveats: The authors noted that the TCR breadth and depth analyses may have underestimated total T cell responses. After vaccination, substantial breadth of spike-specific CD8+ and CD4+ T cell responses was reported. Comparable non-spike TCR breadth was observed between vaccine and placebo recipients, consistent with only spike being contained in the vaccine. The study was not powered for comparison of responses between vaccine doses or regimens. Compared with placebo recipients, Ad26.COV2.S recipients showed higher spike-specific TCR breadth (P = 0.0014).

The immunoSEQ Assay was the method used to sequence TCRbeta CDR3 regions. After extraction, genomic DNA underwent amplification by bias-controlled multiplex PCR, followed by high-throughput sequencing. In the original analysis: To quantify the absolute abundance of every unique TCRbeta CDR3 region, sequences were collapsed and filtered. Usable DNA was measured by amplifying reference genes present in all nucleated cells, and TCRbeta template counts were normalized to that usable DNA to estimate T cell fraction. Repertoire TCRs were annotated as SARS-CoV-2-specific by exact matching of V gene, CDR3 amino acid sequence and J gene to a known reactive TCR set. The reference SARS-CoV-2 TCR set came from MIRA and was filtered for enrichment in COVID-19-positive ImmuneCODE repertoires, removing public or cross-reactive TCRs. Based on the MIRA antigens, annotated TCRs were further analysed at the level of specific ORF or position within ORF. Breadth was defined as the number of annotated unique rearrangements divided by the total number of unique productive rearrangements, and depth was defined as the summed frequency of the annotated unique rearrangements. TCR breadth was compared between groups using two-sided Wilcoxon rank-sum tests. TCRdb re-hosts the immuneACCESS table, in-frame sequences only. Its copies lack some clones; in the studies checked, an unresolved V gene accounts for under half of them, and the cause for the rest is not known. V and J calls and clone size are those listed in that table; D and trimming were worked out from the DNA. The sample has around 300,000 clones on record, 88% of them singletons. The top ten constitute around 6.6% of the sample.

CDR1 is given as SNHLY and CDR2 as FYNNEI, both from the germline V gene. The CDR3 covers 15 residues, taking in both the cysteine and the phenylalanine. The DNA shown is the 45-base CDR3, in frame from base 1. Germline trimming amounts to 3 bases on V and 5 bases on J, with 9 as the count of junction bases outside the gene matches. Taken with the paper, the label for treatment or condition translates to: roughly 18 received Ad26.COV2.S at low or high dose, single or two shots; 5 received placebo; per-sample allocation not given. For vaccine and placebo recipients, repertoires were sequenced using samples collected on day 63 after the first injection. Cohort 1b enrolled about two dozen adults aged 18-55 years at a single site in Boston, USA, between 29 July and 7 August 2020. Ad26.COV2.S consisted of a replication-incompetent adenovirus type 26 vector by which a prefusion-stabilized SARS-CoV-2 spike protein from the original Wuhan strain was expressed.

The receptor's source is a person between 18 and 65 years old who received the Ad26.COV2.S COVID-19 vaccine or a placebo. Rearrangement joined TRBV2 to TRBJ1-2; TRBD1 agrees with 7 junctional bases. Sequences were derived from peripheral blood, sampled in a trial of Ad26.COV2.S vaccine versus placebo. The DNA is as follows: TGTGCCAGCAGTGACTTTACCGGGACAGCTTATGGCTACACCTTC. It specifies CASSDFTGTAYGYTF. When the CDR3 is completed using the reference TRBV2 and TRBJ1-2 genes on either side, the full variable domain is EPEVTQTPSHQVTQMGQEVILRCVPISNHLYFYWYRQILGQKVEFLVSFYNNEISEKSEIFDDQFSVERPDGSNFTLKIRSTKLEDSAMYFCASSDFTGTAYGYTFGSGTRLTVV.